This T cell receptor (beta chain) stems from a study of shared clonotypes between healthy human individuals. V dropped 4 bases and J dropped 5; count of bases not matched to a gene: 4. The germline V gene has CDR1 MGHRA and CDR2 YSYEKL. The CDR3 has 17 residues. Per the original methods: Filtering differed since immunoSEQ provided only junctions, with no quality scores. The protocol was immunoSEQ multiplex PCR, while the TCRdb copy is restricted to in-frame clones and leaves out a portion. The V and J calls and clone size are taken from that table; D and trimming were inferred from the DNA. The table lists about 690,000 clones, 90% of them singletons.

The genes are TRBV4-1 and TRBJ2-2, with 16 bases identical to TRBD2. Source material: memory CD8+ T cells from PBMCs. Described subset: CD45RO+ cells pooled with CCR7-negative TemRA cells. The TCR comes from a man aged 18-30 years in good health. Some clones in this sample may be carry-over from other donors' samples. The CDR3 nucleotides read TGCGCCAGCAGCCGGGGACTAGCGGGAGGGCTTACCGGGGAGCTGTTTTTT. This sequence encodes CASSRGLAGGLTGELFF.